This T cell receptor (beta chain) is from a study of T cell repertoires in cytomegalovirus infection (dated by TCRdb to between 2018 and 2021). With regard to the full study: Alongside well-studied HLA-B-restricted epitopes, the peptide stimulations were aimed at recently identified HLA-C-restricted CMV epitopes, whose presentation resists viral immunomodulation. Donor HLA type was relevant to the analysis, as public TCR beta signatures indicated carriage of CMV infection together with the matching HLA type.

This clonotype occurred a few times. Its recognized antigen is unknown. No clone much larger than this one lies a single base away; base qualities are absent. Instrument used: Illumina HiSeq 1500. The raw public reads went through TCRdb reprocessing: fastp at Q25, MiXCR clone calling, in-frame beta chains kept. All rows with the same CDR3 protein become a single entry with the most common DNA and genes. This sample lists about 150,000 distinct CDR3 sequences; more than 30% were detected once. The ten most abundant clones make up around 50% of the sample. The CDR3 goes from the cysteine to the phenylalanine over 16 residues. The DNA shown is the 48-base CDR3, in frame from base 1. Via the germline V gene, CDR1 is MNHNS and CDR2 SASEGT. V is clipped by 8 bases and J by 0 bases, and the sequence between their germline boundaries is 17 bases long. Findings and caveats that apply to the study as a whole: In the ex vivo response, HLA-C-restricted CMV-specific TCR beta clonotypes were dominant, and in two of eight donors the single most frequent clonotype came from this HLA-C-restricted group. Carriers of CMV infection plus the relevant HLA type were discriminated by the cumulative frequency of public TCR beta family members in the study cohort and in an independent approximately 340-donor cohort.

The treatment or condition label for this specimen denotes: in vitro stimulation with specific CMV peptide epitopes to enrich CMV-specific T cells. Sequences were derived from CD8+ T cells from cultured PBMCs, sampled from culture after CMV antigen stimulation. The origin of this receptor is a human donor in good health (CMV status not recorded). Some clones in this sample may be carry-over from other donors' samples. In this chain, TRBV6-1 is recombined with TRBJ1-3; the D gene cannot be named for sure. The CDR3 region has the sequence CASCQKVMSSGNTIYF. The bases are TGTGCCAGCTGCCAGAAGGTCATGAGCTCTGGAAACACCATATATTTT.